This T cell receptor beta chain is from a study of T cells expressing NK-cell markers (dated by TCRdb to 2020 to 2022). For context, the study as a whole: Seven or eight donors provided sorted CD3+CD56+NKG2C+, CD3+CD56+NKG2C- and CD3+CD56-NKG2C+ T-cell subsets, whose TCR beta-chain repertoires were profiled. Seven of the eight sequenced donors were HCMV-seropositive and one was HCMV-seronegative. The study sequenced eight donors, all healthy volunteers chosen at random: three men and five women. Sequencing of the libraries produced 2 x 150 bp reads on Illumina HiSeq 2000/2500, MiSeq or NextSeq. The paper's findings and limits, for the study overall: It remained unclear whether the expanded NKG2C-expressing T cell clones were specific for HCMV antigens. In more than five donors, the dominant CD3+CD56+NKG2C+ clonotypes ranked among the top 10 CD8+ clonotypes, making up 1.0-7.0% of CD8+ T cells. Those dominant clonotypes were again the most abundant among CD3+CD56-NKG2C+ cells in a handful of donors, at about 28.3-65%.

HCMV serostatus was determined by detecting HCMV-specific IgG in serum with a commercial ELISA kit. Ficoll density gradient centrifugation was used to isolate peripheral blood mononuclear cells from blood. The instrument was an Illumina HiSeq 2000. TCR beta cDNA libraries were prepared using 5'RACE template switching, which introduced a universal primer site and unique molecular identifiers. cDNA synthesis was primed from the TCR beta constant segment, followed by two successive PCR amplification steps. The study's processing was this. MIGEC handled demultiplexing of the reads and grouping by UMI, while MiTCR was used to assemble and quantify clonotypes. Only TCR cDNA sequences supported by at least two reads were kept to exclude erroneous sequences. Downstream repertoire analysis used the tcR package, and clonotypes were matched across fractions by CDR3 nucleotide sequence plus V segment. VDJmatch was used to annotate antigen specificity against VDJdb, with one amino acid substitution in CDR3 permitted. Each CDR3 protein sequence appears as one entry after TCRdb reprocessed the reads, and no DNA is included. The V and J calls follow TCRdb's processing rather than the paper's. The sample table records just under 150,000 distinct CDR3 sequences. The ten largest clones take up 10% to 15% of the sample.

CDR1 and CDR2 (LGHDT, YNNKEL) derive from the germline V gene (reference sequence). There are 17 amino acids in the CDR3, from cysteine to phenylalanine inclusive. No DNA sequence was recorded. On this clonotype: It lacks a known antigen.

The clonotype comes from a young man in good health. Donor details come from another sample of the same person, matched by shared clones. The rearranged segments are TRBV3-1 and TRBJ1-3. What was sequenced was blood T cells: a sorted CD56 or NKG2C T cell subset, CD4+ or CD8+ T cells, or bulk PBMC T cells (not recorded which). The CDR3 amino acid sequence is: CASSLRTDQDSGNTIYF.